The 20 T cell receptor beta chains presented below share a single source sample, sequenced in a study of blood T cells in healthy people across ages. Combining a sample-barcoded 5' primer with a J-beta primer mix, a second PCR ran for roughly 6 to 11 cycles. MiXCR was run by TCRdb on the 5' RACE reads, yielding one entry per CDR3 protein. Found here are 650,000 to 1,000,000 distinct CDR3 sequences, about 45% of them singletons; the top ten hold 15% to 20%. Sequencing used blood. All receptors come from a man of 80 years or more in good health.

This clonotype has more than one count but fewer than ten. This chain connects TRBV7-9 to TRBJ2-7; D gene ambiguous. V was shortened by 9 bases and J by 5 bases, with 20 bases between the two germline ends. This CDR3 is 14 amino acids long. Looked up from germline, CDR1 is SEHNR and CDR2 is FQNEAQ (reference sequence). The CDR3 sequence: CASLMDGGRHEQYF. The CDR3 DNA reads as TGTGCCAGTCTAATGGACGGTGGGCGGCACGAGCAGTACTTC.

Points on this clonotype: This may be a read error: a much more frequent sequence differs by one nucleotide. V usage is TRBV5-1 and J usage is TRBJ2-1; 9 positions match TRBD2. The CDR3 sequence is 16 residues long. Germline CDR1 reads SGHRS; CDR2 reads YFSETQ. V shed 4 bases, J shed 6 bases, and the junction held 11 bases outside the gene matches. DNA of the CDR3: TGCGCCAGCAGCCCCGGACTAGCGAGTACCTTCAATGAGCAGTTCTTC. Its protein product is CASSPGLASTFNEQFF.

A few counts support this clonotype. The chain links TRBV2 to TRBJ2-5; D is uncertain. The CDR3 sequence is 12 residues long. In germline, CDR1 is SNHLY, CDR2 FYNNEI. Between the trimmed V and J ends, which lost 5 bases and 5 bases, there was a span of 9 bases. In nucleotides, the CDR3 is TGTGCCAGCAGTTACGTGGGGGAGACCCAGTACTTC. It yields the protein CASSYVGETQYF.

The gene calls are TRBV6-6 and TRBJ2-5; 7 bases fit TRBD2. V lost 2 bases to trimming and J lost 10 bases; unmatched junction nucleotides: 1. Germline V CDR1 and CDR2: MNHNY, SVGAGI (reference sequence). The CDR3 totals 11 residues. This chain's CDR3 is CASSYRDYQYF. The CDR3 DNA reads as TGTGCCAGCAGTTACCGGGACTACCAGTACTTC.

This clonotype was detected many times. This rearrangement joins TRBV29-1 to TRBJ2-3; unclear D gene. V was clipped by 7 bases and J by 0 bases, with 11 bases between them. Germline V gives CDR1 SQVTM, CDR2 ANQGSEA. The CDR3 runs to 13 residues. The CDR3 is CSAAQDSTDTQYF. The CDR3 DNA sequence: TGCAGCGCCGCCCAAGACAGCACAGATACGCAGTATTTT.

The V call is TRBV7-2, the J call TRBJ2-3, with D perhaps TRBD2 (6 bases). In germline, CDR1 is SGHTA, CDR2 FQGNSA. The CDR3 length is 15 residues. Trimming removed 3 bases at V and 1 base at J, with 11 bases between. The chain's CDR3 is CASSLYGGRTDTQYF. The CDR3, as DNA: TGTGCCAGCAGCTTGTACGGGGGTCGCACAGATACGCAGTATTTT.

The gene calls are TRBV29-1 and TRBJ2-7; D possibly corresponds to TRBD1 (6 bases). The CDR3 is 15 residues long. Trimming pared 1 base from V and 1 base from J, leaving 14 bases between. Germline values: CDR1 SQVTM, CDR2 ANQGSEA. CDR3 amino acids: CSVEGSGGRSYEQYF. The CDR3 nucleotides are TGCAGCGTTGAAGGGTCTGGGGGCCGATCCTACGAGCAGTACTTC.

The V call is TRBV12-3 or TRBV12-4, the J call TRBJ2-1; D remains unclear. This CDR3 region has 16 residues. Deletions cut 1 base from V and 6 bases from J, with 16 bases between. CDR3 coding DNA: TGTGCCAGCAGTTTAGGTCAGGCCACGTGGGGCAATGAGCAGTTCTTC. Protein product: CASSLGQATWGNEQFF.

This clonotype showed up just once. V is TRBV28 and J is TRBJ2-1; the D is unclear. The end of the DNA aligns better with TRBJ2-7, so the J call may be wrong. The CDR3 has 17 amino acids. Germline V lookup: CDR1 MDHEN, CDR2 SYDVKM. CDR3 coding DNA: TGTGCCAGCAGTTCTCTGTCTGGCTCACATACCCTCTACGAGCAGTACTTC. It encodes CASSSLSGSHTLYEQYF.

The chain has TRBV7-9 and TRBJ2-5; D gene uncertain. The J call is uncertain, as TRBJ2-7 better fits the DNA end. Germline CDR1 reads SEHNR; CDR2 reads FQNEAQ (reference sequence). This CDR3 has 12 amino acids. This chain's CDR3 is CASSPPISEQYF. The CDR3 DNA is TGTGCCAGCAGCCCCCCTATATCCGAGCAGTACTTC.

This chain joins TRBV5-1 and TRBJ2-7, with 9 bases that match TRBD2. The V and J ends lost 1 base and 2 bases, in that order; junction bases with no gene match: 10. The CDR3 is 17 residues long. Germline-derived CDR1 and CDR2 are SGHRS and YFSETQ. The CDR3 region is CASSLNSNLAGTYEQYF. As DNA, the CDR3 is TGCGCCAGCAGCTTGAACTCGAACCTAGCGGGGACCTACGAGCAGTACTTC.

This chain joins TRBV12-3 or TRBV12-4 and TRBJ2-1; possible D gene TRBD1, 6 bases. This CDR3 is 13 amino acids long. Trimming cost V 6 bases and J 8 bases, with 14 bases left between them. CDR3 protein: CASRKDSMDEQFF. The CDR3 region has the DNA TGTGCCAGCAGAAAGGACAGTATGGATGAGCAGTTCTTC.

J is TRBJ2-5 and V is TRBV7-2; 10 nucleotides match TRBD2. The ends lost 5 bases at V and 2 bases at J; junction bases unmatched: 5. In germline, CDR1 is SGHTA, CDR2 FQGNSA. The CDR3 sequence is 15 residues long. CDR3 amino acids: CASSTTSGPQETQYF. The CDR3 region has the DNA TGTGCCAGCAGCACGACTAGCGGGCCGCAAGAGACCCAGTACTTC.

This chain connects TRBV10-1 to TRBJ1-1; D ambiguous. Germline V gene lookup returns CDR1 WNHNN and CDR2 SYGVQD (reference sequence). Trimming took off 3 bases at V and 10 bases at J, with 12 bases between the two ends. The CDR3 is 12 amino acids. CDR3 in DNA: TGCGCCAGCAGTGATTCCGGTGGCGGAGCTTTCTTT. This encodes CASSDSGGGAFF.

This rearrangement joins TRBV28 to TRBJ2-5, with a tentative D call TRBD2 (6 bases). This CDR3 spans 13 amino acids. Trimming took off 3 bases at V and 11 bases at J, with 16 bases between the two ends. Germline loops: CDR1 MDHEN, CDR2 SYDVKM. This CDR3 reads CASSFRDSLVQYF. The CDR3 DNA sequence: TGTGCCAGCAGTTTCCGGGACTCCTTGGTGCAGTACTTC.

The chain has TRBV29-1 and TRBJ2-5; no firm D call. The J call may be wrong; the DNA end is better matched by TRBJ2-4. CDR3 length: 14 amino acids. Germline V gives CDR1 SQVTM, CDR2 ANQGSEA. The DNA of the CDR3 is TGCAGCGTGACATCTTCTCTCACCAAAAACATTCAGTACTTC. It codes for CSVTSSLTKNIQYF.

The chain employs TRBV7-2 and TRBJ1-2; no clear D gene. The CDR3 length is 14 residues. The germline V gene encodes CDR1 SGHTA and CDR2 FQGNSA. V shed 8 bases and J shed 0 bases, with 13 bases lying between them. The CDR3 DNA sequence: TGTGCCAGCGGGGTTCAAGTGGCTAACTATGGCTACACCTTC. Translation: CASGVQVANYGYTF. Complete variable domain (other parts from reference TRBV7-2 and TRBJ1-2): GAGVSQSPSNKVTEKGKDVELRCDPISGHTALYWYRQSLGQGLEFLIYFQGNSAPDKSGLPSDRFSAERTGGSVSTLTIQRTQQEDSAVYLCASGVQVANYGYTFGSGTRLTVV.

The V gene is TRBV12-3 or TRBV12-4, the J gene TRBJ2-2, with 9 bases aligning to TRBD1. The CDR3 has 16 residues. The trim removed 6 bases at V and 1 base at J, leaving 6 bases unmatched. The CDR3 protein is CASRDRQGGNTGELFF. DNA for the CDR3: TGTGCCAGCAGGGATCGACAGGGGGGGAACACCGGGGAGCTGTTTTTT.

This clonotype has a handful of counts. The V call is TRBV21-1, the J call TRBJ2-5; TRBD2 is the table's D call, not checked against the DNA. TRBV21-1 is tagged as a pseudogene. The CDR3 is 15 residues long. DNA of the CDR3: TGTGCCAGCGAGACCCTAGCGGGAAAGCAAGAGACCCAGTACTTC. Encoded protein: CASETLAGKQETQYF.

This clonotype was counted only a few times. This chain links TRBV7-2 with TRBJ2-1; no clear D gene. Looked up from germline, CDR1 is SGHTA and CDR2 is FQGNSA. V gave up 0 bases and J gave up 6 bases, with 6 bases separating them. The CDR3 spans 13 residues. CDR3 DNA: TGTGCCAGCAGCTTAGCGCGTCGCAATGAGCAGTTCTTC. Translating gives CASSLARRNEQFF.